This TCR beta chain was obtained from a study of T cell responses to AZD1222 COVID-19 vaccine. Study-level results: The donors showed a predominance of white British ancestry and of females, with possible underestimation of clonal diversity. Compared with day 0, the breadth and depth of the Spike-specific TCR repertoire rose significantly after two doses of AZD1222. After the peak T cell response, and only then, were repertoires sampled.

The CDR3 is 16 residues long. The J segment lost 0 bases and the V segment lost 4 bases, leaving 6 bases of the junction unmatched. Germline assignment: CDR1 KGHSH and CDR2 LQKENI. Using immunoSEQ multiplex PCR, the repertoire was profiled, and TCRdb retains in-frame clones only, with some absent. This table has about 150,000 clones, roughly 91% appearing once. Second-dose timings of about 4 or about 12 weeks were pooled. A word on this clone: Its antigen remains unidentified.

The source material was peripheral blood, sampled 28 days after the second AZD1222 dose. The genes are TRBV18 and TRBJ1-3; 7 positions match TRBD1. The clonotype was recovered from an adult who received the AZD1222 COVID-19 vaccine. CDR3 sequence reads: CASSLGQPNSGNTIYF. In DNA, the CDR3 is TGTGCCAGCTCACTGGGACAGCCAAACTCTGGAAACACCATATATTTT.